The 2 T cell receptor beta chains presented below share a single source sample, sequenced in a study of cytomegalovirus exposure and HLA in healthy donors. 13 Jbeta primers and 60 Vbeta primers were used for the PCR. Some clones are missing from TCRdb's copy, which holds only in-frame ones; the method was immunoSEQ multiplex PCR. The table has more than 95,000 clones, under 85% seen once. Specimen: PBMCs. Every receptor here comes from a young woman in good health and CMV-seronegative.

The V call is TRBV6-1, the J call TRBJ2-3, with 8 bases aligning to TRBD1. This CDR3 spans 13 amino acids. CDR1 and CDR2 from the germline V gene are MNHNS and SASEGT. Germline trimming cut 8 bases from V and 3 bases from J; bases unmatched to any gene: 4. The CDR3 DNA reads as TGTGCCAGCTGCCGGGACAGGACAGATACGCAGTATTTT. Its protein is CASCRDRTDTQYF.

The chain is built from TRBV4-1 and TRBJ1-2, with D hard to call. CDR3 length: 13 residues. V lost 5 bases to trimming and J lost 6 bases, with 13 bases between them. The germline gives CDR1 MGHRA, CDR2 YSYEKL. The DNA of the CDR3 is TGCGCCAGCAGCTTTCACGGGAACGATGGCTACACCTTC. This codes for CASSFHGNDGYTF.